This T cell receptor beta chain was identified in a study of blood T cell repertoires in COVID-19. At the level of the study: Sites across the United States, Italy and Spain contributed samples from acute and convalescent COVID-19. T cells, B-cell-depleted T cells, or PBMCs supplied cDNA or gDNA.

The V and J ends lost 9 bases and 5 bases, in that order; junction bases with no gene match: 6. The CDR3 spans 14 residues. Germline V gene lookup returns CDR1 MNHEY and CDR2 SMNVEV (reference sequence). The authors' processing: Quantification of nucleated cells was approximated via reference gene primer amplification. Measured with immunoSEQ multiplex PCR; TCRdb has only the in-frame clones, and not every one. Clone size and V and J calls were adopted from that table, with D and trimming inferred from the DNA. The sample holds under 200,000 clones, 90% to 95% seen once. Material: peripheral blood. The chain employs TRBV27 and TRBJ2-2; 10 bases align to TRBD1. The clonotype originates from a man over 45 with acute or convalescent COVID-19. CDR3 loop: CASADRGQTGELFF. As DNA, the CDR3 is TGTGCCAGTGCCGACAGGGGGCAAACCGGGGAGCTGTTTTTT.